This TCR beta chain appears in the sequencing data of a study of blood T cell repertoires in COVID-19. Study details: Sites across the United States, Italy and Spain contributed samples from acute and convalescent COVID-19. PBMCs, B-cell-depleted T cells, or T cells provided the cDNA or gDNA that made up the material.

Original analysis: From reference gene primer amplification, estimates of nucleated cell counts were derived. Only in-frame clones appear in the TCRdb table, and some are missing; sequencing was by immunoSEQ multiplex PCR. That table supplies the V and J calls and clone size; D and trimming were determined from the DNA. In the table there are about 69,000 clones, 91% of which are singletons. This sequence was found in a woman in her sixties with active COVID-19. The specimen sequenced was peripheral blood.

The CDR3: CASSVDRGENQPQHF. In DNA, the CDR3 is TGTGCCAGCAGCGTTGACAGGGGGGAGAATCAGCCCCAGCATTTT. The chain links TRBV11-2 to TRBJ1-5; 9 bases are shared with TRBD1. Germline V CDR1 and CDR2: SGHAT, FQNNGV. The CDR3 has 15 amino acids. With V trimmed by 5 bases and J by 4 bases, 6 bases remained unmatched.